In this sample, the clone carrying this T cell receptor beta chain turned up many times. Molecular barcoded adaptors covering alpha/delta and beta/gamma chains were used on roughly 400 ng RNA. TCRdb reprocessed the reads with MiXCR, giving one entry per CDR3 protein. The data contain some 41,000 distinct CDR3 sequences, about an eighth of them singletons. This sample was included in a study of read filtering for tumor transcriptome and immune sequencing. At the level of the study: R-ISS stage counts were about eight for I, about 15 for II, 6 or 7 for III.

This receptor was obtained from a donor at least 40 years old with multiple myeloma. Sample: a population of CD138-negative cells sorted from bone marrow.

The CDR3 region is CASSTNYGYTF. The CDR3, as DNA: TGTGCCAGCTCTACTAACTATGGCTACACCTTC. The chain joins TRBV6-2 or TRBV6-3 to TRBJ1-2; D unclear. CDR3 length equals 11 residues. Germline V CDR1 and CDR2: MNHEY, SVGEGT. The ends were cut back, 8 bases at V and 0 bases at J, with 4 bases in the middle.